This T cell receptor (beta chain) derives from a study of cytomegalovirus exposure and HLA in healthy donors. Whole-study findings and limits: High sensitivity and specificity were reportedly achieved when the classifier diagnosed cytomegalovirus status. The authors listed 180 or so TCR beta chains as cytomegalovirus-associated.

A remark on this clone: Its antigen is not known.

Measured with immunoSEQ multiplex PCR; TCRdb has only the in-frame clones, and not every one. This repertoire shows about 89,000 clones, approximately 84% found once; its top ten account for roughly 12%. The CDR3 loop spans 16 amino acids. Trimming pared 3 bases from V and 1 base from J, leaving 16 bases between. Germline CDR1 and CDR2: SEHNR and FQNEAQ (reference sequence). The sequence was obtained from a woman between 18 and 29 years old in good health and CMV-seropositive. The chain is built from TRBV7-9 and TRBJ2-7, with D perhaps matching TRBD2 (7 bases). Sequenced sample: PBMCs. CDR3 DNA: TGTGCCAGCAGCTTTGGCCCCGGGGGGCGATCCTACGAGCAGTACTTC. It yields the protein CASSFGPGGRSYEQYF.